Below are 18 T cell receptor beta chains sequenced from a single sample in a study of technical replicates of blood from a handful of donors. Some clones are missing from TCRdb's copy, which holds only in-frame ones; the method was immunoSEQ multiplex PCR. The sample holds tens of thousands of clones, 93% seen once. What was sequenced was T cells isolated from PBMCs. These receptors all stem from a human donor in good health.

This chain uses TRBV29-1 with TRBJ1-1, with TRBD1 identical over 10 bases. The germline gives CDR1 SQVTM, CDR2 ANQGSEA. Unmatched junction bases numbered 5, after V lost 3 bases and J lost 4 bases. This CDR3 region has 14 residues. The CDR3 DNA sequence: TGCAGCGTTGAGACAGGGGGCCTTCTCACTGAAGCTTTCTTT. Its translation is CSVETGGLLTEAFF.

The chain couples TRBV4-1 to TRBJ1-1; maybe TRBD1 (5 bases). The V end lost 0 bases, the J end lost 3 bases, and 11 bases lay between the germline ends. The CDR3 has 15 residues. In germline, CDR1 is MGHRA, CDR2 YSYEKL. The CDR3 here is CASSQDRGEDTEAFF. CDR3 DNA sequence: TGCGCCAGCAGCCAAGATAGAGGGGAGGACACTGAAGCTTTCTTT.

This chain uses TRBV28 with TRBJ2-2, with a possible D match to TRBD1 (6 bases). V dropped 9 bases and J dropped 4 bases, with 18 bases sitting between them. The germline gives CDR1 MDHEN, CDR2 SYDVKM. CDR3 size: 15 residues. The CDR3 coding sequence is TGTGCCAGTTATCAGGACAGTATTACCACCGGGGAGCTGTTTTTT. Amino acids: CASYQDSITTGELFF.

The chain combines TRBV30 with TRBJ1-5, with TRBD1 as a possible D gene (5 bases). The germline V gene encodes CDR1 GTSNPN and CDR2 SVGIG (reference sequence). Between the trimmed V and J ends, which lost 1 base and 4 bases, there was a span of 14 bases. The CDR3 is 15 amino acids. This chain's CDR3 is CAWSDLEGWNQPQHF. The CDR3 coding sequence is TGTGCCTGGAGTGATTTGGAGGGGTGGAATCAGCCCCAGCATTTT.

The V gene is TRBV5-1, the J gene TRBJ2-1, with D uncertain. Germline CDR1 SGHRS, CDR2 YFSETQ. Between the trimmed V and J ends, which lost 5 bases and 5 bases, there was a span of 14 bases. The CDR3 runs to 14 residues. The CDR3 sequence is CASRTPPENNEQFF. DNA for the CDR3: TGCGCCAGCAGAACCCCCCCGGAGAACAATGAGCAGTTCTTC.

This chain joins TRBV9 and TRBJ2-5, with TRBD1 matching over 7 bases. CDR1 and CDR2 (germline): SGDLS, YYNGEE. Trimming cost V 6 bases and J 4 bases; bases outside gene matches: 6. The CDR3 consists of 13 residues. The CDR3 nucleotides read TGTGCCAGCAATACAGGGGCCAGAGAGACCCAGTACTTC. Protein: CASNTGARETQYF.

The chain's CDR3 is CASSYGEAGANVLTF. The CDR3 nucleotides are TGTGCCAGCAGCTACGGGGAAGCTGGGGCCAACGTCCTGACTTTC. V is TRBV7-3 and J is TRBJ2-6, with D perhaps TRBD2 (5 bases). This CDR3 contains 15 residues. V was trimmed by 4 bases and J by 2 bases, leaving 9 bases between them. Germline assignment: CDR1 SGHTA and CDR2 FQGTGA.

The V gene is TRBV7-9, the J gene TRBJ1-2; 7 bases are shared with TRBD1. Germline V gene lookup returns CDR1 SEHNR and CDR2 FQNEAQ (reference sequence). Trimming at V came to 8 bases and at J to 4 bases, leaving 4 bases not matched to a gene. The CDR3 is made up of 12 amino acids. The CDR3 DNA is TGTGCCAGCCGACAGGGCGGCTATGGCTACACCTTC. Amino acids: CASRQGGYGYTF. Full variable domain (remainder filled in from reference TRBV7-9 and TRBJ1-2): DTGVSQNPRHKITKRGQNVTFRCDPISEHNRLYWYRQTLGQGPEFLTYFQNEAQLEKSRLLSDRFSAERPKGSFSTLEIQRTEQGDSAMYLCASRQGGYGYTFGSGTRLTVV.

The rearrangement links TRBV5-4 to TRBJ2-1; TRBD2 matches at 8 bases. CDR1 is SGHNT, CDR2 YYREEE, per germline (reference sequence). J was trimmed by 0 bases and V by 0 bases; bases with no gene match: 2. There are 16 residues in the CDR3. This chain's CDR3 is CASSLESGGSYNEQFF. DNA for the CDR3: TGTGCCAGCAGCTTGGAAAGCGGGGGCTCCTACAATGAGCAGTTCTTC.

The rearrangement joins TRBV4-1 to TRBJ2-2; the D gene is possibly TRBD2 (6 bases). The CDR3 covers 17 residues. The germline V gene has CDR1 MGHRA and CDR2 YSYEKL. V was pared by 4 bases and J by 4 bases, with 19 bases between. The CDR3 nucleotides read TGCGCCAGCAGCCCCCAAGTCGGAGGGGTAATCACCGGGGAGCTGTTTTTT. Residues: CASSPQVGGVITGELFF.

The chain is built from TRBV7-9 and TRBJ2-7; D not resolved. This CDR3 is built from 13 residues. Germline V lookup: CDR1 SEHNR, CDR2 FQNEAQ (reference sequence). V lost 1 base, J lost 3 bases, and 7 bases lay in between. The CDR3 region has the DNA TGTGCCAGCAGCTTAGACAGTCTCTACGAGCAGTACTTC. It codes for CASSLDSLYEQYF.

The chain recombines TRBV6-5 with TRBJ1-2, with 8 positions matching TRBD1. V lost 6 bases, J lost 5 bases, and 11 bases stayed unmatched. This CDR3 spans 15 amino acids. Germline V gene lookup returns CDR1 MNHEY and CDR2 SVGAGI. The CDR3 region has the DNA TGTGCCAGCAGGATTAGCCGGGACAGGACTTATGGCTACACCTTC. Its protein product is CASRISRDRTYGYTF.

The rearrangement links TRBV11-2 to TRBJ1-4; 8 nucleotides line up with TRBD1. Germline-derived CDR1 and CDR2 are SGHAT and FQNNGV. V lost 5 bases, J lost 8 bases, and 16 bases stayed unmatched. The CDR3 is made up of 17 amino acids. In nucleotides, the CDR3 is TGTGCCAGCAGCCCGCGGACAGGGAGGGGCTGGCCGGAAAAACTGTTTTTT. Translated, it gives CASSPRTGRGWPEKLFF.

The rearrangement uses TRBV7-3 and TRBJ2-2; TRBD1 matches at 8 bases. The CDR3 contains 16 residues. After removal of 1 base from V and 7 bases from J, the junction contained 8 bases not matched to a gene. Germline V gene data show CDR1 as SGHTA and CDR2 as FQGTGA. The CDR3 DNA reads TGTGCCAGCAGCTTAAGAAGGGCAGGGGGCAACGGGGAGCTGTTTTTT. Protein product: CASSLRRAGGNGELFF.

This rearrangement joins TRBV5-6 to TRBJ2-7; possibly TRBD1 for D (5 bases). The ends were cut back, 0 bases at V and 2 bases at J, with 12 bases in the middle. Germline lookup yields CDR1 SGHDT and CDR2 YYEEEE. This CDR3 has 15 amino acids. CDR3 loop: CASSLVAGAAYEQYF. The CDR3 nucleotides are TGTGCCAGCAGCTTGGTTGCTGGGGCCGCCTACGAGCAGTACTTC.

This chain links TRBV12-2 with TRBJ1-3; no DNA check was done on the table's D call, TRBD1. TRBV12-2 is a listed pseudogene. The CDR3 runs 18 residues. CDR3: CASRFCVHNRFSGNTIYF. CDR3 coding DNA: TGTGCAAGTCGCTTTTGTGTTCACAACCGCTTCTCTGGAAACACCATATATTTT.

The chain is built from TRBV13 and TRBJ2-7; the match to TRBD2 covers 10 bases. Trimming removed 5 bases from V and 3 bases from J; junction bases left unmatched: 10. Germline CDR1 is PRHDT and CDR2 is FYEKMQ (reference sequence). This CDR3 is 16 amino acids long. The CDR3 nucleotides are TGTGCCAGCAGCCTTACCGGAGCGGGGGGGTTCTACGAGCAGTACTTC. Its translation: CASSLTGAGGFYEQYF.

The chain employs TRBV19 and TRBJ1-2, with D possibly being TRBD1 (5 bases). This CDR3 contains 16 residues. Trimming shortened V by 3 bases and J by 0 bases, and 14 bases separated the two germline ends. CDR1 is LNHDA, CDR2 SQIVND, per germline (reference sequence). This CDR3 is CASSIGRQPTNYGYTF. In nucleotides, the CDR3 is TGTGCCAGTAGTATCGGCCGACAGCCGACTAACTATGGCTACACCTTC.